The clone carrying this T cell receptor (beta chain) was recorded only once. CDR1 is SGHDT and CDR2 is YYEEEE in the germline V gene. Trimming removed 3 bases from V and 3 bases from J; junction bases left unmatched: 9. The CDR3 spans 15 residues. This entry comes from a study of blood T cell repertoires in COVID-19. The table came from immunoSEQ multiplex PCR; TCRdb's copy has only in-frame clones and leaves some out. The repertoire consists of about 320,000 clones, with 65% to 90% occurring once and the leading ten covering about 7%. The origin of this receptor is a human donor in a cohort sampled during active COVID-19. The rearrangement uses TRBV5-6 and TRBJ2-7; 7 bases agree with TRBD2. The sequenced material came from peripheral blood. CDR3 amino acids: CASSSAGKRNYEQYF. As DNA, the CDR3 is TGTGCCAGCAGCTCAGCGGGGAAGAGGAACTACGAGCAGTACTTC.